What follows describes a single TCR beta chain. Its antigen remains unidentified. Germline V gives CDR1 SGHNT, CDR2 YYREEE (reference sequence). This CDR3 has 15 amino acids. V lost 0 bases, J lost 4 bases, and 13 bases lay in between. The donors were part of the validation cohort of 100 to 150 subjects. That cohort was separate from the first cohort, which comprised 500 to 700 subjects. The data stem from a study of cytomegalovirus exposure and HLA in healthy donors. Across the whole study: In a later analysis, it was reported that the roughly 120 validation repertoires had been produced on the same platform as the 700 or so repertoires belonging to the first cohort. Whole-study findings and limits: Most TCR sequences proved rare, with some public TCRs found in many donors. It was confirmed in vitro that three of the CMV-associated chains were specific for CMV antigens.

Method: immunoSEQ multiplex PCR; TCRdb's copy keeps in-frame clones and lacks some. The sample has more than 50,000 clones, about 95% seen once. The chain recombines TRBV5-4 with TRBJ1-1; no definite D call. The receptor was derived from a man aged 18 to 30 in good health and CMV-seronegative. The sequencing input was PBMCs. The CDR3 bases are TGTGCCAGCAGCTTGGAAGCCCCTCGGGGCACTGAAGCTTTCTTT. Translating it yields CASSLEAPRGTEAFF.